These T cell receptor beta chains were read from a single sample in a study of blood T cell repertoires in COVID-19. TCRdb's copy holds only in-frame clones and misses some; the assay was immunoSEQ multiplex PCR. The sample includes about 320,000 clones, less than 85% seen only once; the top ten take under 2%. Sequencing used PBMCs or T cells enriched from blood (not recorded which). Every receptor here comes from a woman in her 30s who had been exposed to COVID-19. The CDR3 runs from the conserved cysteine through the conserved F or W. A D gene is named only where the DNA matches it firmly. Size is stated for part of the rows, as once, few or many counts, or as a class when the clone is expanded.

CDR3aa: CASSVEGANYGYTF
CDR3nt: TGTGCCAGCAGTGTTGAGGGGGCGAACTATGGCTACACCTTC
abundance: .
v_gene: TRBV2
j_gene: TRBJ1-2
d_gene: TRBD1

CDR3aa: CASSQVVGLVWYEQFF
CDR3nt: TGTGCCAGCAGCCAAGTTGTGGGACTAGTTTGGTATGAGCAGTTCTTC
abundance: .
v_gene: TRBV3-1/TRBV3-2
j_gene: TRBJ2-1
d_gene: TRBD2

CDR3aa: CASSLLPAIYGYTF
CDR3nt: TGTGCCAGCAGTTTATTACCAGCGATCTATGGCTACACCTTC
abundance: once
v_gene: TRBV28
j_gene: TRBJ1-2
d_gene: .

CDR3aa: CAWSVSDRPSRTQYF
CDR3nt: TGTGCCTGGAGTGTAAGTGACAGGCCTAGTCGGACGCAGTATTTT
abundance: .
v_gene: TRBV30
j_gene: TRBJ2-3
d_gene: .

CDR3aa: CASSELAGSYNEQFF
CDR3nt: TGTGCCAGCAGTGAACTAGCCGGATCCTACAATGAGCAGTTCTTC
abundance: .
v_gene: TRBV2
j_gene: TRBJ2-1
d_gene: .

CDR3aa: CASTPSEFYGYTF
CDR3nt: TGCGCCAGCACGCCGTCCGAGTTCTATGGCTACACCTTC
abundance: .
v_gene: TRBV5-1
j_gene: TRBJ1-2
d_gene: .

CDR3aa: CASSVGGGSVSEQYF
CDR3nt: TGTGCCAGCAGCGTAGGCGGCGGGAGCGTCTCCGAGCAGTACTTC
abundance: .
v_gene: TRBV9
j_gene: TRBJ2-7
d_gene: TRBD2

CDR3aa: CASSSRISGTGASEAFF
CDR3nt: TGTGCCAGCAGCTCCCGAATATCAGGGACAGGGGCTTCTGAAGCTTTCTTT
abundance: .
v_gene: TRBV13
j_gene: TRBJ1-1
d_gene: TRBD1

CDR3aa: CASSLGWTGDNEQFF
CDR3nt: TGTGCCAGCAGCTTGGGGTGGACAGGGGACAATGAGCAGTTCTTC
abundance: .
v_gene: TRBV5-4
j_gene: TRBJ2-1
d_gene: TRBD1

CDR3aa: CASSKSPQGFTEAFF
CDR3nt: TGTGCCAGCAGCAAAAGCCCTCAGGGATTCACTGAAGCTTTCTTT
abundance: .
v_gene: TRBV7-9
j_gene: TRBJ1-1
d_gene: .

CDR3aa: CASSLASGVQDTQYF
CDR3nt: TGTGCCAGCAGCTTAGCTAGCGGGGTTCAAGATACGCAGTATTTT
abundance: .
v_gene: TRBV7-6
j_gene: TRBJ2-3
d_gene: TRBD2

CDR3aa: CASSQGPTGYGYTIYF
CDR3nt: TGTGCCAGCAGCCAAGGCCCCACAGGGTATGGATACACCATATATTTT
abundance: .
v_gene: TRBV3-1/TRBV3-2
j_gene: TRBJ1-3
d_gene: .

CDR3aa: CASSLQALAYEQYF
CDR3nt: TGCGCCAGCAGCTTACAGGCCCTTGCCTACGAGCAGTACTTC
abundance: once
v_gene: TRBV5-1
j_gene: TRBJ2-7
d_gene: .

CDR3aa: CDPDREREAFF
CDR3nt: TGCGATCCTGACAGGGAGCGAGAGGCTTTCTTT
abundance: few
v_gene: TRBV20-1
j_gene: TRBJ1-1
d_gene: TRBD1

CDR3aa: CAILGGGADTQYF
CDR3nt: TGTGCCATCCTCGGGGGGGGTGCAGATACGCAGTATTTT
abundance: .
v_gene: TRBV13
j_gene: TRBJ2-3
d_gene: TRBD2

CDR3aa: CASRPQLGANYGYTF
CDR3nt: TGTGCCAGCAGGCCTCAGTTGGGAGCCAACTATGGCTACACCTTC
abundance: .
v_gene: TRBV27
j_gene: TRBJ1-2
d_gene: .

CDR3aa: CAWSVKLGGTGNYGYTF
CDR3nt: TGTGCCTGGAGTGTAAAGTTAGGGGGGACAGGGAACTATGGCTACACCTTC
abundance: .
v_gene: TRBV30
j_gene: TRBJ1-2
d_gene: TRBD1

CDR3aa: CASSFWAGGTDTQYF
CDR3nt: TGTGCCAGCAGCTTTTGGGCGGGGGGCACAGATACGCAGTATTTT
abundance: .
v_gene: TRBV5-4
j_gene: TRBJ2-3
d_gene: TRBD2

CDR3aa: CASSQDAPGNTEAFF
CDR3nt: TGCGCCAGCAGCCAAGATGCACCAGGTAACACTGAAGCTTTCTTT
abundance: .
v_gene: TRBV4-3
j_gene: TRBJ1-1
d_gene: .

CDR3aa: CASSRYRTGDTGELFF
CDR3nt: TGTGCCAGCAGCCGCTACCGGACAGGAGACACCGGGGAGCTGTTTTTT
abundance: .
v_gene: TRBV3-1/TRBV3-2
j_gene: TRBJ2-2
d_gene: TRBD1

CDR3aa: CASSISSRVATGELFF
CDR3nt: TGTGCCAGCAGCATTAGTTCCCGGGTGGCCACCGGGGAGCTGTTTTTT
abundance: once
v_gene: TRBV9
j_gene: TRBJ2-2
d_gene: .

CDR3aa: CASKTGISGELFF
CDR3nt: TGTGCCAGCAAAACAGGGATATCCGGGGAGCTGTTTTTT
abundance: .
v_gene: TRBV6-5
j_gene: TRBJ2-2
d_gene: .

CDR3aa: CATSRERQGADYGYTF
CDR3nt: TGTGCCACCAGCAGAGAACGACAGGGTGCCGACTATGGCTACACCTTC
abundance: .
v_gene: TRBV15
j_gene: TRBJ1-2
d_gene: TRBD1

CDR3aa: CASSLSDSYGYTF
CDR3nt: TGTGCCAGCAGCTTATCAGATTCCTATGGCTACACCTTC
abundance: .
v_gene: TRBV7-8
j_gene: TRBJ1-2
d_gene: .

CDR3aa: CASSHLDGGSAKNIQYF
CDR3nt: TGCGCCAGCAGCCACCTGGACGGAGGGTCAGCCAAAAACATTCAGTACTTC
abundance: .
v_gene: TRBV4-1
j_gene: TRBJ2-4
d_gene: .

CDR3aa: CASSQDFPKQGPNSPLHF
CDR3nt: TGTGCCAGCAGCCAAGATTTCCCAAAACAGGGGCCTAATTCACCCCTCCACTTT
abundance: once
v_gene: TRBV3-1/TRBV3-2
j_gene: TRBJ1-6
d_gene: TRBD1

CDR3aa: CASSFTTTGKFF
CDR3nt: TGTGCCAGCAGTTTTACAACGACAGGAAAGTTCTTC
abundance: .
v_gene: TRBV28
j_gene: TRBJ2-1
d_gene: .

CDR3aa: CASSTRQMFYGYTF
CDR3nt: TGTGCCAGCAGCACTCGACAAATGTTCTATGGCTACACCTTC
abundance: .
v_gene: TRBV14
j_gene: TRBJ1-2
d_gene: .

CDR3aa: CASKEAVYSPENTIYF
CDR3nt: TGTGCCAGCAAAGAAGCTGTCTACTCCCCTGAAAACACCATATATTTT
abundance: .
v_gene: TRBV6-1
j_gene: TRBJ1-3
d_gene: .

CDR3aa: CASSLGGTVWEKLFF
CDR3nt: TGTGCCAGCAGCTTAGGTGGGACAGTGTGGGAAAAACTGTTTTTT
abundance: .
v_gene: TRBV7-2
j_gene: TRBJ1-4
d_gene: TRBD1

CDR3aa: CASTPGQGPYGYTF
CDR3nt: TGTGCCAGCACCCCAGGACAGGGACCCTATGGCTACACCTTC
abundance: .
v_gene: TRBV7-9
j_gene: TRBJ1-2
d_gene: TRBD1

CDR3aa: CASSLTYWTATGNTEAFF
CDR3nt: TGTGCCAGCAGCCTCACCTACTGGACCGCAACAGGGAACACTGAAGCTTTCTTT
abundance: .
v_gene: TRBV7-9
j_gene: TRBJ1-1
d_gene: .

CDR3aa: CASSLGLAGTVELFF
CDR3nt: TGTGCCAGCAGCTTGGGACTAGCGGGGACTGTGGAGCTGTTTTTT
abundance: .
v_gene: TRBV5-5
j_gene: TRBJ2-2
d_gene: TRBD2

CDR3aa: CASSFLFAGGNEKLFF
CDR3nt: TGTGCCAGCAGTTTTCTGTTCGCCGGGGGTAATGAAAAACTGTTTTTT
abundance: .
v_gene: TRBV28
j_gene: TRBJ1-4
d_gene: .

CDR3aa: CASSPRGSLAKNIQYF
CDR3nt: TGCGCCAGCAGCCCGCGGGGGTCCTTAGCCAAAAACATTCAGTACTTC
abundance: .
v_gene: TRBV5-1
j_gene: TRBJ2-4
d_gene: TRBD2

CDR3aa: CATSDRTFTDTQYF
CDR3nt: TGTGCCACCAGTGACAGGACTTTCACAGATACGCAGTATTTT
abundance: .
v_gene: TRBV24-1
j_gene: TRBJ2-3
d_gene: .

CDR3aa: CASSSRGLTYEQYF
CDR3nt: TGTGCCAGTAGTAGCAGGGGGCTGACCTACGAGCAGTACTTC
abundance: .
v_gene: TRBV19
j_gene: TRBJ2-7
d_gene: TRBD1

CDR3aa: CASTGDTEAFF
CDR3nt: TGTGCCAGCACAGGGGACACTGAAGCTTTCTTT
abundance: .
v_gene: TRBV3-1/TRBV3-2
j_gene: TRBJ1-1
d_gene: .